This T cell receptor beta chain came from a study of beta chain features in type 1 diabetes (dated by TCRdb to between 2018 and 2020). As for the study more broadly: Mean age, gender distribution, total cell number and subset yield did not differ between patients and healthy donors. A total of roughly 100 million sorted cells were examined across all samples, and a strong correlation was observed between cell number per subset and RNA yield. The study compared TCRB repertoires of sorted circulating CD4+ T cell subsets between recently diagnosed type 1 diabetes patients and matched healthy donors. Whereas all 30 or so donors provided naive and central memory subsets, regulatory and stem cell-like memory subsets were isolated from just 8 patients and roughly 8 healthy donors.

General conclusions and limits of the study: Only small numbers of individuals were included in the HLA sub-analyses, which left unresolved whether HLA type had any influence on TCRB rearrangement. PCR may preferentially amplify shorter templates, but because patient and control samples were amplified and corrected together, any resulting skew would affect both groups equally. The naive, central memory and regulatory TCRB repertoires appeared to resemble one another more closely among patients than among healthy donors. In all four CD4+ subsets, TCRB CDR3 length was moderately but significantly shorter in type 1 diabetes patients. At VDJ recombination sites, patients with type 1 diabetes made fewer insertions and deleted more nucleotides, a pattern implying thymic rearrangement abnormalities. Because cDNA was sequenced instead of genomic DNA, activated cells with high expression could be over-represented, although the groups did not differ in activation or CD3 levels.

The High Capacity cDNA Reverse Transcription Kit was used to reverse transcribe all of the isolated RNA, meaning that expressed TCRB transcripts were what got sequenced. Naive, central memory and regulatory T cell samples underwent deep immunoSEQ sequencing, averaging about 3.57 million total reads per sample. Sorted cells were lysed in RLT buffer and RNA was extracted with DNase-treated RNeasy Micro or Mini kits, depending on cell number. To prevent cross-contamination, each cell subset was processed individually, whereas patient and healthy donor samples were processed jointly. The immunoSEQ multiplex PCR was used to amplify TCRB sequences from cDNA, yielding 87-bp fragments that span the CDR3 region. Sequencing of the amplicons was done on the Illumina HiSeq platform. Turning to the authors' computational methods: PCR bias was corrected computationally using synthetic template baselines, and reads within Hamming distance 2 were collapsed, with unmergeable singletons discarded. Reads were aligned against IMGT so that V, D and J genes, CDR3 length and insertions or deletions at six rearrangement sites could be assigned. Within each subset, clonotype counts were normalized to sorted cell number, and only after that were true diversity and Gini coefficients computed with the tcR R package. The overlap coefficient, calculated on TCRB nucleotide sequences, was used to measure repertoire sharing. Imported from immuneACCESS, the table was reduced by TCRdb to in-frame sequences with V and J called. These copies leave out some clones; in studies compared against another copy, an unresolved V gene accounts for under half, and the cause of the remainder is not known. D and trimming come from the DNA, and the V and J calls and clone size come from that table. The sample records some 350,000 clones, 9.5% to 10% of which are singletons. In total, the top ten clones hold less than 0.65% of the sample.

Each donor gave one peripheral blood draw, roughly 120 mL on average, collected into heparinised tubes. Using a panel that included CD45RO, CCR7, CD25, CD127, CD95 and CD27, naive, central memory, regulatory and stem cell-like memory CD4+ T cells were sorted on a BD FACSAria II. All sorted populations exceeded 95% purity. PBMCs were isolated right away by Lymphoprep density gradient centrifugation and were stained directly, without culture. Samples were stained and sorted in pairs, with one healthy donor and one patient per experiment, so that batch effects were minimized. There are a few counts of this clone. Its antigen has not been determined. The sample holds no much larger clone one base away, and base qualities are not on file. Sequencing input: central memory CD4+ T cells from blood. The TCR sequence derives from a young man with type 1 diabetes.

The DNA is TGTGCCAGCAGCTTACAGCGCAACATCGAAGAGACCCAGTACTTC. This yields the protein CASSLQRNIEETQYF. Recombination connected TRBV7-2 to TRBJ2-5; too little of a D gene remains to name it. The germline V gene yields SGHTA for CDR1 and FQGNSA for CDR2. From its cysteine to its phenylalanine, the CDR3 spans 15 amino acids. Of all the DNA, just the CDR3 is kept, 45 bases in frame from base 1. At the junction V is shortened by 2 bases and J by 3 bases, with 13 bases in between.